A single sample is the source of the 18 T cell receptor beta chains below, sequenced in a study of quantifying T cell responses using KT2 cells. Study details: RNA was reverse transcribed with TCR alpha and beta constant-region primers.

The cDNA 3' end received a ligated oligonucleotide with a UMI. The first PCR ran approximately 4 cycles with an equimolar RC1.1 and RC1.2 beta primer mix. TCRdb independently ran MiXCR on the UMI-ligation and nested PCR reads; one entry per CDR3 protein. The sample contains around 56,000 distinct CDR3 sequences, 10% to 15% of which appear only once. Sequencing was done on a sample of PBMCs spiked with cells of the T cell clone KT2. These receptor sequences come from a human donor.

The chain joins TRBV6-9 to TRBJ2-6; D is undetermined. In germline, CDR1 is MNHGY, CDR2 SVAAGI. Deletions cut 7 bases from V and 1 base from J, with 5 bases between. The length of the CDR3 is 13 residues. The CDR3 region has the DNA TGTGCCAGCACCAGATCTGGGGCCAACGTCCTGACTTTC. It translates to CASTRSGANVLTF.

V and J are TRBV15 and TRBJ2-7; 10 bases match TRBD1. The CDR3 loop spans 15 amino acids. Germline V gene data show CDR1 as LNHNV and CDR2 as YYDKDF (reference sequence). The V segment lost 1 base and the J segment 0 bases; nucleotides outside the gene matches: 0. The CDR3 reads CATSRGTGGSYEQYF. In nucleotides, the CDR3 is TGTGCCACCAGCAGAGGGACAGGGGGCTCCTACGAGCAGTACTTC.

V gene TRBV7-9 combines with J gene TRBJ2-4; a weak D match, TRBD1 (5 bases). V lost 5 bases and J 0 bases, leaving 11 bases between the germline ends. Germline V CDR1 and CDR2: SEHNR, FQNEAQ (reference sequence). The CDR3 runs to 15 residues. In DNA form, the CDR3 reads TGTGCCAGCAGCCCAGGGAAGATAGCCAAAAACATTCAGTACTTC. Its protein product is CASSPGKIAKNIQYF. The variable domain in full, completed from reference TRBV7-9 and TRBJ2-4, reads DTGVSQNPRHKITKRGQNVTFRCDPISEHNRLYWYRQTLGQGPEFLTYFQNEAQLEKSRLLSDRFSAERPKGSFSTLEIQRTEQGDSAMYLCASSPGKIAKNIQYFGAGTRLSVL.

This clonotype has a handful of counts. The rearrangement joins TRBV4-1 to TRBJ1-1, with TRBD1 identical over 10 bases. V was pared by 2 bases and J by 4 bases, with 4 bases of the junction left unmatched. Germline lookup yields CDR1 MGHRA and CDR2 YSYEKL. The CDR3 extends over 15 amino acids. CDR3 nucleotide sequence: TGCGCCAGCAGCCAACCGGGACAGGGGATCACTGAAGCTTTCTTT. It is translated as CASSQPGQGITEAFF.

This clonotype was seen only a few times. This chain's CDR3 is CATSRVDRGAIYTF. DNA of the CDR3: TGTGCCACCAGCAGAGTTGACAGGGGAGCTATCTACACCTTC. The chain uses TRBV15 and TRBJ1-2; 8 nucleotides line up with TRBD1. V was pared by 1 base and J by 10 bases, with 8 bases of the junction left unmatched. Germline V gene lookup returns CDR1 LNHNV and CDR2 YYDKDF (reference sequence). The CDR3 contains 14 residues.

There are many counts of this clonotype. In DNA, the CDR3 is TGTGCCAGCAGTGAAGGGACAGGGCTCGAGCCCCAGCATTTT. This translates into CASSEGTGLEPQHF. The chain carries TRBV6-1 and TRBJ1-5; 8 nucleotides line up with TRBD1. The CDR3 extends over 14 amino acids. The J segment lost 8 bases and the V segment lost 1 base, leaving 4 bases of the junction unmatched. Germline V lookup: CDR1 MNHNS, CDR2 SASEGT.

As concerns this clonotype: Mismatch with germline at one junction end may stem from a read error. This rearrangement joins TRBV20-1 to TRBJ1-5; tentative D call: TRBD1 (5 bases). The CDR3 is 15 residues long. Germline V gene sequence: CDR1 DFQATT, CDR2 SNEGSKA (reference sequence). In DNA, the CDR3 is TGCAGTGCCAGAGACTTTCAGGGCCCAAATCAGCCCCAGCATTTT. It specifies CSARDFQGPNQPQHF.

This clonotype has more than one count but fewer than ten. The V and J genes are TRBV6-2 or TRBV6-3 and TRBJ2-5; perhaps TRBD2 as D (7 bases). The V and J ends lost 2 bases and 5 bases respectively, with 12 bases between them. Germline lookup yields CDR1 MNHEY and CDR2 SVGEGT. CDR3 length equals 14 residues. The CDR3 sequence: CASSYGGGAETQYF. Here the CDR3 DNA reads TGTGCCAGCAGTTACGGGGGGGGCGCGGAGACCCAGTACTTC.

The CDR3 region is CSASSEIYGYTF. The CDR3 DNA follows: TGCAGTGCTAGTTCGGAGATTTATGGCTACACCTTC. The V call is TRBV20-1, the J call TRBJ1-2; D is ambiguous. The CDR3 loop spans 12 amino acids. The germline V gene has CDR1 DFQATT and CDR2 SNEGSKA (reference sequence). Trimming cost V 3 bases and J 5 bases, with 10 bases left between them.

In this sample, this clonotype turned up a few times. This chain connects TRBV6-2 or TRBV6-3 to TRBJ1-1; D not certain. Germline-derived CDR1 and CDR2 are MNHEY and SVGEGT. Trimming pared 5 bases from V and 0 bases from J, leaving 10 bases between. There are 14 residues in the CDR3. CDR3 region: CASSPGDLNTEAFF. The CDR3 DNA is TGTGCCAGCAGTCCGGGAGATTTGAACACTGAAGCTTTCTTT.

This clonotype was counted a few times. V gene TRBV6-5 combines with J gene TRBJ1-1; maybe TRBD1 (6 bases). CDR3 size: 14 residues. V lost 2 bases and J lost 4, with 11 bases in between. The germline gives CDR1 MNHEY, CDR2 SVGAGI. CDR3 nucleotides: TGTGCCAGCAGTTACGATCAGGGGAGCACTGAAGCTTTCTTT. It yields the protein CASSYDQGSTEAFF.

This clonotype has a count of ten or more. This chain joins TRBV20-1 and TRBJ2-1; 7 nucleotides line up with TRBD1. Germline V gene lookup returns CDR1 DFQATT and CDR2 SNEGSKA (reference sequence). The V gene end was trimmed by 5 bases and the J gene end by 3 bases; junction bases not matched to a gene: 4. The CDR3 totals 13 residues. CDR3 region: CSAYRQGYNEQFF. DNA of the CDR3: TGCAGTGCTTATAGACAGGGCTACAATGAGCAGTTCTTC.

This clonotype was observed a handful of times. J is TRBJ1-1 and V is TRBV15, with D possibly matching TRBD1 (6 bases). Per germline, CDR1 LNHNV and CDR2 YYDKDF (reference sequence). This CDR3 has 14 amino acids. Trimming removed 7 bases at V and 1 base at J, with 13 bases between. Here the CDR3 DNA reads TGTGCCACCACCTATGGGACAAGGAACACTGAAGCTTTCTTT. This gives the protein CATTYGTRNTEAFF.

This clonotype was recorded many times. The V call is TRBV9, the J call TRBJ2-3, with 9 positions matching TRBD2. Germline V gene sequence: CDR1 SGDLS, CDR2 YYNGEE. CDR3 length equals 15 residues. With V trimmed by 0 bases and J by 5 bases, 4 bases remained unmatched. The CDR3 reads CASSVVAGVGDTQYF. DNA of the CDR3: TGTGCCAGCAGCGTAGTAGCGGGAGTAGGAGATACGCAGTATTTT.

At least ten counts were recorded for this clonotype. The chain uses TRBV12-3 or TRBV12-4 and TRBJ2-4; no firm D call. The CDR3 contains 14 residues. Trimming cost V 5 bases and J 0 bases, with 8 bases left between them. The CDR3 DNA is TGTGCCAGCAGTCGTCAGACAGCCAAAAACATTCAGTACTTC. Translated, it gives CASSRQTAKNIQYF.

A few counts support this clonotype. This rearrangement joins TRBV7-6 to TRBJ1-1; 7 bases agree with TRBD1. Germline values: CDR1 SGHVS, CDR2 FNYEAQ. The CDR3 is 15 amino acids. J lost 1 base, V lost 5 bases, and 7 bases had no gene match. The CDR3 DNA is TGTGCCAGCAGCCCCCGACAGGGCCAGAACACTGAAGCTTTCTTT. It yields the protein CASSPRQGQNTEAFF.

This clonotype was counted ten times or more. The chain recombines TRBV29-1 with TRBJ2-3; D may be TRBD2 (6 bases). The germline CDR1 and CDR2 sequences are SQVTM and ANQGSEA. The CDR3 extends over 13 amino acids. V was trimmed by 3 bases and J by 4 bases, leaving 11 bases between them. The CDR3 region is CSVELATADTQYF. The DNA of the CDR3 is TGCAGCGTTGAGCTAGCGACGGCAGATACGCAGTATTTT.

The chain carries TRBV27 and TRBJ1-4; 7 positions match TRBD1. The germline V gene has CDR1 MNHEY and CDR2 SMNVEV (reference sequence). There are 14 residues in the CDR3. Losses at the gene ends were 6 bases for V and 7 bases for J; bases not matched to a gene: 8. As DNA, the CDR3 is TGTGCCAGCAGCTTCCGGGACAGCAGTGAAAAACTGTTTTTT. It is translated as CASSFRDSSEKLFF.